This entry lists 24 T cell receptor beta chains sequenced from one sample in a study of blood T cell repertoires in COVID-19. The assay was immunoSEQ multiplex PCR, and TCRdb's table has in-frame clones only and misses some. The sample comprises over 120,000 clones, roughly 76% of which are singletons, and roughly 9% rests with the top ten. Input material: peripheral blood. These receptors were obtained from a woman in her forties or fifties with active or convalescent COVID-19.

This rearrangement joins TRBV7-3 to TRBJ1-1, with 7 bases aligning to TRBD1. The germline gives CDR1 SGHTA, CDR2 FQGTGA. J gave up 0 bases and V 4 bases, and 5 bases lay outside the gene matches. This CDR3 spans 15 amino acids. The CDR3 sequence: CASSWQGGVNTEAFF. Here the CDR3 DNA reads TGTGCCAGCAGCTGGCAAGGGGGCGTGAACACTGAAGCTTTCTTT. The full variable domain, with the rest looked up from reference TRBV7-3 and TRBJ1-1, is GAGVSQTPSNKVTEKGKYVELRCDPISGHTALYWYRQSLGQGPEFLIYFQGTGAADDSGLPNDRFFAVRPEGSVSTLKIQRTERGDSAVYLCASSWQGGVNTEAFFGQGTRLTVV.

The chain uses TRBV7-9 and TRBJ1-5, with D possibly TRBD1 on 5 matching bases. The CDR3 consists of 15 residues. With 4 bases removed from V and 6 bases from J, the gap between germline ends came to 16 bases. Germline V CDR1 and CDR2: SEHNR, FQNEAQ (reference sequence). This CDR3 is CASSSGLGIRQPQHF. The CDR3 nucleotides are TGTGCCAGCAGCTCGGGACTGGGGATTCGTCAGCCCCAGCATTTT.

The gene calls are TRBV11-2 and TRBJ2-6; D unclear. V was pared by 0 bases and J by 2 bases, with 5 bases between. The germline V gene encodes CDR1 SGHAT and CDR2 FQNNGV. The CDR3 sequence is 15 residues long. The CDR3 region is CASSLERAGANVLTF. For the CDR3, the DNA is TGTGCCAGCAGCTTAGAACGGGCTGGGGCCAACGTCCTGACTTTC.

The count of this clone is one. V and J are TRBV28 and TRBJ2-5; D gene ambiguous. CDR3 size: 14 residues. CDR1 and CDR2 from the germline V gene are MDHEN and SYDVKM. V lost 5 bases and J lost 1, with 11 bases in between. The CDR3 region is CASSPPHSQETQYF. The CDR3 DNA sequence: TGTGCCAGCAGTCCCCCGCACAGCCAAGAGACCCAGTACTTC.

Only one count was recorded for this clone. The rearrangement uses TRBV9 and TRBJ2-1, with 7 positions matching TRBD2. Per germline, CDR1 SGDLS and CDR2 YYNGEE. The CDR3 consists of 13 residues. Germline trimming cut 4 bases from V and 5 bases from J; bases unmatched to any gene: 3. The CDR3 nucleotides are TGTGCCAGCAGCCCCGGGACTAACAATGAGCAGTTCTTC. It encodes CASSPGTNNEQFF.

This chain uses TRBV19 with TRBJ1-1; weak D call: TRBD1 (5 bases). The CDR3 spans 13 residues. The germline V gene encodes CDR1 LNHDA and CDR2 SQIVND (reference sequence). V gave up 11 bases and J gave up 1 base, with 14 bases separating them. This CDR3 reads CAVGRGPNTEAFF. The CDR3 coding sequence is TGTGCCGTAGGTAGGGGCCCGAACACTGAAGCTTTCTTT.

This clone was counted between two and nine times. V usage is TRBV5-1 and J usage is TRBJ2-2, with 11 bases aligning to TRBD1. The germline V gene has CDR1 SGHRS and CDR2 YFSETQ. Trimming removed 0 bases from V and 7 bases from J; junction bases left unmatched: 8. This CDR3 comprises 17 residues. CDR3 loop: CASSLVRTGGSGGELFF. Here the CDR3 DNA reads TGCGCCAGCAGCTTGGTCCGGACAGGGGGCTCAGGCGGGGAGCTGTTTTTT.

This chain connects TRBV28 to TRBJ1-6, with 7 nucleotides matching TRBD1. CDR1 is MDHEN, CDR2 SYDVKM, per germline. V lost 10 bases, J lost 0 bases, and 9 bases stayed unmatched. The CDR3 extends over 16 amino acids. The CDR3 sequence: CATTQGTLSYNSPLHF. CDR3 DNA: TGTGCCACCACACAGGGGACCCTCTCCTATAATTCACCCCTCCACTTT.

This clone was seen only a few times. V usage is TRBV27 and J usage is TRBJ1-5; 9 bases match TRBD1. Germline V gene data show CDR1 as MNHEY and CDR2 as SMNVEV (reference sequence). J lost 0 bases, V lost 5 bases, and 5 bases had no gene match. This CDR3 region has 16 residues. The CDR3 region is CASSPRGQGSNQPQHF. DNA for the CDR3: TGTGCCAGCAGTCCGCGGGGACAGGGTAGCAATCAGCCCCAGCATTTT.

This clone was seen just once. This chain joins TRBV4-2 and TRBJ2-5; D uncertain. Germline V CDR1 and CDR2: LGHNA, YNFKEQ. Trimming cost V 4 bases and J 2 bases, with 8 bases left between them. The CDR3 is 13 amino acids. For the CDR3, the DNA is TGTGCCAGCAGCCGCAGAATACAAGAGACCCAGTACTTC. Translated: CASSRRIQETQYF.

V usage is TRBV28 and J usage is TRBJ2-7; 8 bases fit TRBD2. J gave up 6 bases and V 5 bases, and 3 bases lay outside the gene matches. Germline V lookup: CDR1 MDHEN, CDR2 SYDVKM. The CDR3 has 12 residues. CDR3 in amino acids: CASSISGSEQYF. The CDR3 nucleotides are TGTGCCAGCAGTATCAGCGGGAGCGAGCAGTACTTC.

The genes are TRBV2 and TRBJ1-2; 10 nucleotides agree with TRBD1. Germline assignment: CDR1 SNHLY and CDR2 FYNNEI. CDR3 size: 16 residues. With 5 bases clipped from V and 7 bases from J, the junction kept 13 bases outside the gene matches. CDR3 region: CASSMTGGAAYSGYTF. The CDR3, as DNA: TGTGCCAGCAGTATGACAGGGGGCGCAGCGTATAGTGGCTACACCTTC.

About this clone: Different DNA sequences within this sample yield the same CDR3. The V gene is TRBV5-1, the J gene TRBJ2-7; a weak D match, TRBD1 (5 bases). The germline CDR1 and CDR2 sequences are SGHRS and YFSETQ. V was clipped by 2 bases and J by 2 bases, with 5 bases between them. The CDR3 spans 12 residues. This chain's CDR3 is CASSLGAYEQYF. The DNA for the CDR3 is TGCGCCAGCAGCTTAGGGGCCTACGAGCAGTACTTC.

The V and J genes are TRBV11-3 and TRBJ2-1; 7 bases align to TRBD2. The J segment lost 4 bases and the V segment lost 5 bases, leaving 8 bases of the junction unmatched. CDR3 size: 15 residues. In germline, CDR1 is SGHNT, CDR2 YENEEA. DNA for the CDR3: TGTGCCAGCAGCCTCGGACTAGTGACATACAATGAGCAGTTCTTC. This codes for CASSLGLVTYNEQFF.

The chain carries TRBV6-5 and TRBJ1-4; 10 bases are a match to TRBD1. This CDR3 region has 12 residues. Germline loops: CDR1 MNHEY, CDR2 SVGAGI. With 8 bases clipped from V and 7 bases from J, the junction kept 1 base outside the gene matches. The CDR3 region has the DNA TGTGCCAGCCGGGACAGGGGTGAAAAACTGTTTTTT. Translation gives CASRDRGEKLFF.

The chain is built from TRBV7-8 and TRBJ2-5; 7 bases are shared with TRBD1. Germline V gene lookup returns CDR1 SGHVS and CDR2 FQNEAQ. The CDR3 extends over 15 amino acids. V trimming: 0 bases; J trimming: 1 base; junction bases outside the gene matches: 2. CDR3 nucleotides: TGTGCCAGCAGCTTAGCCGGGACAGCCCAAGAGACCCAGTACTTC. It codes for CASSLAGTAQETQYF.

This chain joins TRBV9 and TRBJ2-1, with D possibly matching TRBD1 (6 bases). The CDR3 covers 16 residues. Germline assignment: CDR1 SGDLS and CDR2 YYNGEE. V was trimmed by 0 bases and J by 6 bases, leaving 16 bases between them. The CDR3 bases are TGTGCCAGCAGCGTAGCAGGGGCCCTAGACCTCAATGAGCAGTTCTTC. Its protein product is CASSVAGALDLNEQFF.

J is TRBJ1-1 and V is TRBV3-1 (or the pseudogene TRBV3-2); 7 bases align to TRBD1. CDR1 LGHDT and CDR2 YNNKEL come from the germline V gene (reference sequence). The CDR3 runs to 13 residues. The ends lost 4 bases at V and 6 bases at J; junction bases unmatched: 5. This CDR3 is CASSPSRGAEAFF. The CDR3 DNA reads TGTGCCAGCAGCCCCTCCAGGGGGGCTGAAGCTTTCTTT.

The CDR3 sequence is CASSLDRVNGYTF. CDR3 DNA: TGTGCCAGCAGTTTGGACAGGGTAAATGGCTACACCTTC. The V and J genes are TRBV12-3 or TRBV12-4 and TRBJ1-2; 8 bases agree with TRBD1. The CDR3 loop spans 13 amino acids. V trimming: 3 bases; J trimming: 6 bases; junction bases outside the gene matches: 3.

The chain couples TRBV7-9 to TRBJ1-2; a possible D gene is TRBD1 (5 bases). Trimming left V 5 bases short and J 4 bases short, with 14 bases between. CDR1 and CDR2 from the germline V gene are SEHNR and FQNEAQ (reference sequence). The CDR3 spans 14 residues. CDR3 coding DNA: TGTGCCAGCAGCCCTGACAGCTTTCCCTATGGCTACACCTTC. Amino acids: CASSPDSFPYGYTF.

The chain recombines TRBV6-2 or TRBV6-3 with TRBJ2-7; 7 nucleotides align to TRBD2. V dropped 4 bases and J dropped 2; count of bases not matched to a gene: 8. The CDR3 is 15 residues long. CDR1 is MNHEY, CDR2 SVGEGT, per germline. The CDR3 is CASSSDQLAPYEQYF. The CDR3 nucleotides are TGTGCCAGCAGTTCAGACCAACTAGCGCCCTACGAGCAGTACTTC.

V usage is TRBV3-1 (or the pseudogene TRBV3-2) and J usage is TRBJ2-3; TRBD1 agrees at 8 bases. In germline, CDR1 is LGHDT, CDR2 YNNKEL (reference sequence). The CDR3 sequence is 17 residues long. With V trimmed by 2 bases and J by 5 bases, 12 bases remained unmatched. The CDR3 coding sequence is TGTGCCAGCAGCCAAAAACACAGGGGGACGGCACGAGATACGCAGTATTTT. It yields the protein CASSQKHRGTARDTQYF.

The rearrangement uses TRBV5-5 and TRBJ2-3, with 7 bases identical to TRBD2. V lost 6 bases and J lost 7; bases outside the gene matches: 11. Germline assignment: CDR1 SGHKS and CDR2 YYEKEE (reference sequence). The CDR3 covers 14 residues. DNA for the CDR3: TGTGCCAGCACGGGACTACTCAACGGGAATACGCAGTATTTT. Translated: CASTGLLNGNTQYF.

The chain recombines TRBV19 with TRBJ1-5, with 8 bases identical to TRBD1. Germline V CDR1 and CDR2: LNHDA, SQIVND (reference sequence). The CDR3 has 14 amino acids. Trimming took 2 bases from V and 7 from J; bases not matched to a gene: 4. CDR3 sequence: CASSIKQGGQPQHF. In DNA, the CDR3 is TGTGCCAGTAGTATAAAACAGGGGGGCCAGCCCCAGCATTTT.